The clone carrying this T cell receptor (beta chain) has a count of ten or more. TCRdb called the RACE reads again in MiXCR, with one record for every CDR3 protein. The data hold around 50,000 distinct CDR3 sequences, with 9.3% observed a single time. This sample's time point: patch test 1, 2 weeks after DPC sensitization. Noted treatment: therapeutic diphenylcyclopropenone sensitization with weekly scalp DPC. Trimming stripped 0 bases from V and 1 base from J, with 7 bases between. CDR1 MGHRA and CDR2 YSYEKL come from the germline V gene. This CDR3 spans 14 amino acids. This entry belongs to a study of human T cells and chemical hapten exposure.

The sample here was whole blood, taken in connection with sensitization to the hapten diphenylcyclopropenone (DPC). The chain uses TRBV4-1 and TRBJ2-7; no clear D. This receptor was obtained from a woman aged 45 to 65 with alopecia areata. Some clones in this sample may be carry-over from other donors' samples. The CDR3 DNA is TGCGCCAGCAGCCAAGATAACTATTCCTACGAGCAGTACTTC. This encodes CASSQDNYSYEQYF.